This T cell receptor beta chain was profiled in a study of blood T cells in healthy people across ages. PCR was performed a second time for about 6 to 12 cycles using a sample-barcoded 5' primer and a J-beta primer mix. MiXCR was run by TCRdb on the 5' RACE reads, yielding one entry per CDR3 protein. The sample shows roughly 900,000 distinct CDR3 sequences, 29% of them seen only once. The sequencing sample was made of blood. The sequence was obtained from a woman aged 80 or over in good health.

DNA for the CDR3: TGTGCCAGCAGTTACTGGCAGGGACAGGCTTGGTCCTACGAGCAGTACTTC. Translating gives CASSYWQGQAWSYEQYF. The J gene is TRBJ2-5, the V gene TRBV6-2 or TRBV6-3; TRBD1 aligns across 8 bases. Matching the DNA end better, TRBJ2-7 makes the J call doubtful. The CDR3 has 17 residues. Germline V gene lookup returns CDR1 MNHEY and CDR2 SVGEGT.